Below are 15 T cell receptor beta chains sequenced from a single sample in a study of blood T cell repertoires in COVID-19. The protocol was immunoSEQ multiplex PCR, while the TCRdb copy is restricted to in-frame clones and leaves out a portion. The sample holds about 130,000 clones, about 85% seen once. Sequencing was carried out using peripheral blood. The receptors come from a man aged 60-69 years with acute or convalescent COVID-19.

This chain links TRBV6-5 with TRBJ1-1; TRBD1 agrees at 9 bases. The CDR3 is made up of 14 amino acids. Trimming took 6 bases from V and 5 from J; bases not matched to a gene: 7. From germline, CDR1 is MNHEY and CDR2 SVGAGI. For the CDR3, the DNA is TGTGCCAGCAGACGGGACAGGGCCGGAACTGAAGCTTTCTTT. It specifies CASRRDRAGTEAFF.

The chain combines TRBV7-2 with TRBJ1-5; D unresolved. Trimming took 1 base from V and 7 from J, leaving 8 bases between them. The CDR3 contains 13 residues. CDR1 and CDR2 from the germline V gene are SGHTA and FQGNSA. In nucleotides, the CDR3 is TGTGCCAGCAGCTTAGAGGAGGGCCAGCCCCAGCATTTT. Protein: CASSLEEGQPQHF. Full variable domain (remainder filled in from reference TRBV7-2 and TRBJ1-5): GAGVSQSPSNKVTEKGKDVELRCDPISGHTALYWYRQSLGQGLEFLIYFQGNSAPDKSGLPSDRFSAERTGGSVSTLTIQRTQQEDSAVYLCASSLEEGQPQHFGDGTRLSIL.

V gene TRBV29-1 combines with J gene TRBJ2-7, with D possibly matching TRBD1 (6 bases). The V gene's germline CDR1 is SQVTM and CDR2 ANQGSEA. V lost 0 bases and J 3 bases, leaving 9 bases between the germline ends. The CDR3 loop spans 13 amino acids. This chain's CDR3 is CSVEEGGNYEQYF. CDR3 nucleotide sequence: TGCAGCGTTGAAGAAGGGGGTAACTACGAGCAGTACTTC.

The CDR3 spells CASSLEQGRVPPLHF. The CDR3 nucleotides are TGTGCCAGCAGCTTAGAACAGGGGCGAGTGCCACCCCTCCACTTT. The rearrangement joins TRBV7-8 to TRBJ1-6; 7 nucleotides align to TRBD1. The V segment lost 1 base and the J segment 11 bases; nucleotides outside the gene matches: 8. The CDR3 sequence is 15 residues long. Germline V gives CDR1 SGHVS, CDR2 FQNEAQ.

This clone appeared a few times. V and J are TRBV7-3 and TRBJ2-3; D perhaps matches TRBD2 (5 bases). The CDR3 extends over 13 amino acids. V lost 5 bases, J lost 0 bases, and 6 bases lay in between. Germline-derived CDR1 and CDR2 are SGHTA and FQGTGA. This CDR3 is CASSPGSTDTQYF. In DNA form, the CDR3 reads TGTGCCAGCAGCCCGGGGAGCACAGATACGCAGTATTTT. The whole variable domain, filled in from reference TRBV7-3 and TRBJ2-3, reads GAGVSQTPSNKVTEKGKYVELRCDPISGHTALYWYRQSLGQGPEFLIYFQGTGAADDSGLPNDRFFAVRPEGSVSTLKIQRTERGDSAVYLCASSPGSTDTQYFGPGTRLTVL.

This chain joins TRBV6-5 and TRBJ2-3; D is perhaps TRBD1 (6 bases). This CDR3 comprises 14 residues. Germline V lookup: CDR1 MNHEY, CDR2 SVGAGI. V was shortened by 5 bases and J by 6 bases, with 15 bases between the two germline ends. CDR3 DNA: TGTGCCAGCAGTCTAAACAGGGATTCGGATACGCAGTATTTT. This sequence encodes CASSLNRDSDTQYF.

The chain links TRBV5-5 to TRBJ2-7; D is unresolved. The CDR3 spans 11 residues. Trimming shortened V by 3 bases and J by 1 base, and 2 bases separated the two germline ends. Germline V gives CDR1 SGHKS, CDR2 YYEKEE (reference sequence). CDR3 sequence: CASSSSYEQYF. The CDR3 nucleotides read TGTGCCAGCAGCTCGTCCTACGAGCAGTACTTC.

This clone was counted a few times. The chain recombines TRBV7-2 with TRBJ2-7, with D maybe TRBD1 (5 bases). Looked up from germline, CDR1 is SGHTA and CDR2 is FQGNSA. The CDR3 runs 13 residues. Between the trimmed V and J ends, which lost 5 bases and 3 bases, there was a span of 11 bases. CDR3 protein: CASSGIDSYEQYF. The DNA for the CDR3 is TGTGCCAGCAGCGGCATCGACAGCTACGAGCAGTACTTC.

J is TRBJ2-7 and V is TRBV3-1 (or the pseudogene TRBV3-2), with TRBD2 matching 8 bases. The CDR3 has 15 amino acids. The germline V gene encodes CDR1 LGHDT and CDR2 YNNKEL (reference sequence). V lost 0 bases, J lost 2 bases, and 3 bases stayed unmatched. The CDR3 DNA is TGTGCCAGCAGCCAAGATCCAGCGGGAGCCTACGAGCAGTACTTC. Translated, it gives CASSQDPAGAYEQYF.

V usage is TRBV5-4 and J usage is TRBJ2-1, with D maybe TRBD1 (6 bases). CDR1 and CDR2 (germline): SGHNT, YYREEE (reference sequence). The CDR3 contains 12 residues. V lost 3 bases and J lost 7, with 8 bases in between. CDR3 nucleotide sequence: TGTGCCAGCAGCTGGGACAAGAATGAGCAGTTCTTC. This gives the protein CASSWDKNEQFF.

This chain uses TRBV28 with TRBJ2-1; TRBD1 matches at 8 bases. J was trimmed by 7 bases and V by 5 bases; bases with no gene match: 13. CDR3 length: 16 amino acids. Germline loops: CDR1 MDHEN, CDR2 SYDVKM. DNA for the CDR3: TGTGCCAGCAGTCCTTCGGGCAGGGGGCTTTGGAATGAGCAGTTCTTC. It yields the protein CASSPSGRGLWNEQFF.

As DNA, the CDR3 is TGCGCCAGCAGCATACAGGGGTGGGAAGCTTTCTTT. Protein: CASSIQGWEAFF. The chain carries TRBV5-1 and TRBJ1-1, with TRBD1 identical over 7 bases. CDR3 length: 12 amino acids. The ends lost 4 bases at V and 8 bases at J; junction bases unmatched: 5. Germline loops: CDR1 SGHRS, CDR2 YFSETQ. The whole variable domain, remainder taken from reference TRBV5-1 and TRBJ1-1, is KAGVTQTPRYLIKTRGQQVTLSCSPISGHRSVSWYQQTPGQGLQFLFEYFSETQRNKGNFPGRFSGRQFSNSRSEMNVSTLELGDSALYLCASSIQGWEAFFGQGTRLTVV.

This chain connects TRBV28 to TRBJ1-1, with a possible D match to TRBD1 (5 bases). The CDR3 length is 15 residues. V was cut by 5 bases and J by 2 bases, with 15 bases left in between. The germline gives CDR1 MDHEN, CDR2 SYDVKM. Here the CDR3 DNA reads TGTGCCAGCAGTGCTAGGGGTGGATACAACACTGAAGCTTTCTTT. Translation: CASSARGGYNTEAFF.

The CDR3 protein is CASSPRGNLGNSPLHF. Here the CDR3 DNA reads TGTGCCAGCAGCCCGCGGGGAAATCTAGGGAATTCACCCCTCCACTTT. V usage is TRBV5-5 and J usage is TRBJ1-6; no definite D call. CDR3 size: 16 residues. CDR1 is SGHKS and CDR2 is YYEKEE in the germline V gene (reference sequence). V lost 4 bases and J 7 bases, leaving 18 bases between the germline ends.

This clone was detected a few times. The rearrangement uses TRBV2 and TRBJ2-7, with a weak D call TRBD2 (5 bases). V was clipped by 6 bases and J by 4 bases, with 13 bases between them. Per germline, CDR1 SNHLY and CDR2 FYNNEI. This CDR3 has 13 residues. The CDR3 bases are TGTGCCAGCAGCGCGACTACTCGATACGAGCAGTACTTC. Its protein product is CASSATTRYEQYF.